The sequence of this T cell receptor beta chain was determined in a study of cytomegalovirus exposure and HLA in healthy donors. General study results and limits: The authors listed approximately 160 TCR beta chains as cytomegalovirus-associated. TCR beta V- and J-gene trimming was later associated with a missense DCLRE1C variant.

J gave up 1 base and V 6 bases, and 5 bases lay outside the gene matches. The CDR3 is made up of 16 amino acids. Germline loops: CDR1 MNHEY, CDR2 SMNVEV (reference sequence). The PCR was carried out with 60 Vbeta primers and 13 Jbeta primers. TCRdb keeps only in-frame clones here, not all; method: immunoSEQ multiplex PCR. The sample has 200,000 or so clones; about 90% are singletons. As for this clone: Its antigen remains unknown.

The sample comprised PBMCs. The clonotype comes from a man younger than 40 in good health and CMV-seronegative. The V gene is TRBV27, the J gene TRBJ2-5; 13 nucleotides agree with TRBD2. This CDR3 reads CASSRGTSGAQETQYF. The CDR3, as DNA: TGTGCCAGCAGCCGGGGGACTAGCGGGGCCCAAGAGACCCAGTACTTC.